Listed here are 17 T cell receptor beta chains from one sample, sequenced in a study of cytomegalovirus exposure and HLA in healthy donors. Primers for the PCR totalled 60 Vbeta and 13 Jbeta. Measured with immunoSEQ multiplex PCR; TCRdb has only the in-frame clones, and not every one. This table lists under 70,000 clones. The sequencing sample was made of PBMCs. The receptors originated from a woman aged 25 to 45 in good health and CMV-seropositive.

The chain couples TRBV7-3 to TRBJ2-3, with D unresolved. CDR1 and CDR2 (germline): SGHTA, FQGTGA. Trimming took off 3 bases at V and 0 bases at J, with 10 bases between the two ends. The CDR3 extends over 15 amino acids. CDR3 sequence (DNA): TGTGCCAGCAGCTTGCACGCAGGTAGCACAGATACGCAGTATTTT. It codes for CASSLHAGSTDTQYF.

CDR3 DNA sequence: TGTGCCAGCAGCGATAACAGGAACACTGAAGCTTTCTTT. This sequence encodes CASSDNRNTEAFF. This chain uses TRBV6-1 with TRBJ1-1; no firm D call. The CDR3 sequence is 13 residues long. Germline V CDR1 and CDR2: MNHNS, SASEGT. Deletions cut 6 bases from V and 1 base from J, with 9 bases between.

V and J are TRBV5-5 and TRBJ1-6; D is possibly TRBD1 (6 bases). Germline V gives CDR1 SGHKS, CDR2 YYEKEE (reference sequence). The CDR3 spans 15 residues. Trimming cost V 0 bases and J 8 bases, with 12 bases left between them. CDR3 sequence (DNA): TGTGCCAGCAGCTTGGAGGGGACACCTTATTCACCCCTCCACTTT. It encodes CASSLEGTPYSPLHF.

This sequence joins TRBV4-1 and TRBJ1-1, with a possible D match to TRBD1 (6 bases). This CDR3 spans 15 amino acids. Germline V gene sequence: CDR1 MGHRA, CDR2 YSYEKL. V lost 3 bases and J lost 5, with 16 bases in between. The CDR3 loop is CASSHIQGPETEAFF. CDR3 in DNA: TGCGCCAGCAGCCATATCCAGGGGCCAGAGACTGAAGCTTTCTTT.

This chain links TRBV5-8 with TRBJ1-2, with 11 nucleotides matching TRBD1. CDR1 is SGHTS and CDR2 is YDEGEE in the germline V gene. V lost 6 bases, J lost 7 bases, and 8 bases stayed unmatched. There are 14 residues in the CDR3. CDR3 DNA: TGTGCCAGCACCAGGACAGGGGGCATTGGTGGCTACACCTTC. This sequence encodes CASTRTGGIGGYTF. Using reference TRBV5-8 and TRBJ1-2 for the parts outside the CDR3, the full variable domain is EAGVTQSPTHLIKTRGQQATLRCSPISGHTSVYWYQQALGLGLQFLLWYDEGEERNRGNFPPRFSGRQFPNYSSELNVNALELEDSALYLCASTRTGGIGGYTFGSGTRLTVV.

V and J are TRBV20-1 and TRBJ2-5, with unresolved D. V shed 5 bases and J shed 4 bases, with 5 bases lying between them. Looked up from germline, CDR1 is DFQATT and CDR2 is SNEGSKA (reference sequence). This CDR3 is built from 10 residues. The CDR3 spells CSAHLETQYF. DNA for the CDR3: TGCAGTGCTCACTTAGAGACCCAGTACTTC.

The chain recombines TRBV6-1 with TRBJ1-6; D gene ambiguous. The V end lost 3 bases, the J end lost 0 bases, and 9 bases lay between the germline ends. Germline V lookup: CDR1 MNHNS, CDR2 SASEGT. The CDR3 is 16 residues long. The CDR3, as DNA: TGTGCCAGCAGTGATTCGAGGGTCTCCTATAATTCACCCCTCCACTTT. Its protein product is CASSDSRVSYNSPLHF.

This chain connects TRBV18 to TRBJ2-7; D ambiguous. Germline V gene data show CDR1 as KGHSH and CDR2 as LQKENI. The V end was cut by 2 bases, the J end by 4 bases, with 15 bases between. There are 15 residues in the CDR3. The CDR3 DNA reads TGTGCCAGCTCACCATCAGTGGGCAGCAATTACGAGCAGTACTTC. Translating it yields CASSPSVGSNYEQYF.

The rearrangement joins TRBV6-5 to TRBJ1-4; D not resolved. This CDR3 spans 12 amino acids. Per germline, CDR1 MNHEY and CDR2 SVGAGI. The V end was cut by 8 bases, the J end by 6 bases, with 10 bases between. CDR3: CASSGGDEKLFF. The CDR3 DNA follows: TGTGCCAGCTCTGGCGGGGATGAAAAACTGTTTTTT.

Comment on this clone: This CDR3 is also generated by other DNA sequences in the sample. This rearrangement joins TRBV18 to TRBJ2-1; D perhaps matches TRBD1 (6 bases). Germline loops: CDR1 KGHSH, CDR2 LQKENI. Trimming took off 6 bases at V and 6 bases at J, with 12 bases between the two ends. The CDR3 is 13 amino acids. CDR3 nucleotide sequence: TGTGCCAGCTCCCCCCAAGGGGGCAATGAGCAGTTCTTC. Protein: CASSPQGGNEQFF.

V gene TRBV7-9 combines with J gene TRBJ2-5; 9 bases map to TRBD2. The CDR3 sequence is 15 residues long. Germline loops: CDR1 SEHNR, CDR2 FQNEAQ (reference sequence). V gave up 3 bases and J gave up 5 bases; unmatched junction bases: 7. CDR3 bases: TGTGCCAGCAGCTTGACGGGACTAGCTGGGGAGACCCAGTACTTC. Translating gives CASSLTGLAGETQYF.

As regards this clone: Other nucleotide sequences in the sample specify the same CDR3. The chain carries TRBV7-9 and TRBJ2-3; D call uncertain. The germline V and J ends were trimmed by 5 bases and 13 bases, with 19 bases remaining between them. Germline lookup yields CDR1 SEHNR and CDR2 FQNEAQ (reference sequence). The CDR3 extends over 13 amino acids. CDR3 in amino acids: CASSPPSRVWEYF. CDR3 coding DNA: TGTGCCAGCAGCCCACCATCCCGGGTGTGGGAGTATTTT.

V usage is TRBV5-1 and J usage is TRBJ1-1, with 11 bases aligning to TRBD1. The CDR3 has 16 amino acids. After removal of 4 bases from V and 6 bases from J, the junction contained 11 bases not matched to a gene. Germline V CDR1 and CDR2: SGHRS, YFSETQ. The CDR3 spells CASSPSWGGQGAEAFF. DNA for the CDR3: TGCGCCAGCAGCCCCTCTTGGGGGGGACAGGGGGCTGAAGCTTTCTTT.

The V call is TRBV11-2, the J call TRBJ2-7; the D is unclear. Germline loops: CDR1 SGHAT, CDR2 FQNNGV. This CDR3 has 15 residues. The V end lost 1 base, the J end lost 3 bases, and 13 bases lay between the germline ends. Here the CDR3 reads CASSLGGVQFYEQYF. As DNA, the CDR3 is TGTGCCAGCAGCTTAGGAGGTGTTCAGTTCTACGAGCAGTACTTC.

V gene TRBV6-1 combines with J gene TRBJ1-4; D not certain. The CDR3 runs to 10 residues. The ends were cut back, 8 bases at V and 8 bases at J, with 6 bases in the middle. Germline loops: CDR1 MNHNS, CDR2 SASEGT. The CDR3 bases are TGTGCCAGCGAGAGGGAAAAACTGTTTTTT. This codes for CASEREKLFF.

The rearrangement joins TRBV4-1 to TRBJ2-7; D is perhaps TRBD2 (6 bases). Germline CDR1 and CDR2: MGHRA and YSYEKL. The CDR3 runs to 15 residues. Trimming left V 1 base short and J 0 bases short, with 10 bases between. This chain's CDR3 is CASSQVVGSSYEQYF. The CDR3 DNA sequence: TGCGCCAGCAGCCAAGTGGTCGGGAGCTCCTACGAGCAGTACTTC.

The gene calls are TRBV27 and TRBJ2-1; 13 bases agree with TRBD2. The CDR3 runs 19 residues. Germline V gene lookup returns CDR1 MNHEY and CDR2 SMNVEV (reference sequence). After removal of 5 bases from V and 6 bases from J, the junction contained 16 bases not matched to a gene. In DNA, the CDR3 is TGTGCCAGCAGTCTCCTTCGCGAACTAGCGGGGGGGAAGGGCAATGAGCAGTTCTTC. It specifies CASSLLRELAGGKGNEQFF.